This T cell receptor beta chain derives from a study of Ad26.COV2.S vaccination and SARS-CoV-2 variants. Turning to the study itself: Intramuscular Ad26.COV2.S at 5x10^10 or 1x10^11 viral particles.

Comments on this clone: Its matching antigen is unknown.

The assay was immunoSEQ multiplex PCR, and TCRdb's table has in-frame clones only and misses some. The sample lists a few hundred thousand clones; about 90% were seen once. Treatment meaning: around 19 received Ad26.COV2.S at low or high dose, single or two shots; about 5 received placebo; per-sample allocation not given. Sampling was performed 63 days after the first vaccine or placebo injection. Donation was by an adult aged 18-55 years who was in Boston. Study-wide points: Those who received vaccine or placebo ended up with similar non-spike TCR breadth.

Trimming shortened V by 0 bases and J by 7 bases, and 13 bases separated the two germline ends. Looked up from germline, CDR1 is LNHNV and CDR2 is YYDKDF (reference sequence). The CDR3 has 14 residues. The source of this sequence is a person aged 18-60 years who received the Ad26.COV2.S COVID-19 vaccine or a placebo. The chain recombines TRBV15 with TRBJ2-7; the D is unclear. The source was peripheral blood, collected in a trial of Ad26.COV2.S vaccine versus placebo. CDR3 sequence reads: CATSRDRGLDEQYF. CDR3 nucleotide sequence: TGTGCCACCAGCAGAGATCGAGGTCTCGATGAGCAGTACTTC.